This T cell receptor (beta chain) was recorded in a study of Ad26.COV2.S vaccination and SARS-CoV-2 variants. Study details: In the study, Ad26.COV2.S was injected intramuscularly once, or twice 56 days apart. The study's findings and limits: Spike-specific TCR breadth ran higher among vaccine recipients than placebo recipients. TCR breadth and depth analyses may have underestimated total T cell responses.

The V gene lost 4 bases and the J gene lost 8 bases, with 19 bases spanning the gap. The CDR3 loop spans 15 amino acids. Germline V CDR1 and CDR2: SGHRS, YFSETQ. Details on this clone: No antigen is known for it.

Only in-frame clones appear in the TCRdb table, and some are missing; sequencing was by immunoSEQ multiplex PCR. The sample has 350,000 to 500,000 clones, 80% to 90% seen once; the top ten hold about 2.5%. Treatment: around 19 received Ad26.COV2.S at low or high dose, single or two shots; about 5 received placebo; per-sample allocation not given. The samples date from day 63 after the first vaccine or placebo injection. The source was peripheral blood, collected in a trial of Ad26.COV2.S vaccine versus placebo. The clonotype originates from a person between 18 and 59 years old who received the Ad26.COV2.S COVID-19 vaccine or a placebo. The chain employs TRBV5-1 and TRBJ2-1, with D unresolved. In nucleotides, the CDR3 is TGCGCCAGCAGCCCCCCGCAACCTCCCTCCGATGAGCAGTTCTTC. Translated, it gives CASSPPQPPSDEQFF.